These 22 T cell receptor beta chains were all obtained from the same sample, sequenced in a study of shared clonotypes between healthy human individuals (dated by TCRdb to the early 2020s). Receptors were amplified or captured by the immunoSEQ multiplex PCR assay. TCRdb carries this immuneACCESS record with in-frame sequences only. Its versions omit some clonotypes, under half of them owing to an unresolved V gene in the studies checked, with the rest unexplained. Recorded for this sample are 2 million to 2.5 million clones; more than 90% of them occurred a single time. The top ten clones comprise roughly 0.13% of the sample. Sequencing was done on a sample of naive CD4+ T cells sorted from blood. This specimen's cell subset or site label, per the study, means: CD45RA+ positively selected. Receptors were obtained from a man in his late teens or twenties in good health.

The chain's CDR3 is CASSRTGGMDTEAFF. The CDR3 DNA is TGCGCCAGCAGTCGGACAGGGGGCATGGACACTGAAGCTTTCTTT. The V and J genes are TRBV10-2 and TRBJ1-1, with 11 bases that match TRBD1. Unmatched junction bases numbered 5, after V lost 5 bases and J lost 3 bases. Looked up from germline, CDR1 is WSHSY and CDR2 is SAAADI. This CDR3 is built from 15 residues.

The gene calls are TRBV7-2 and TRBJ1-1; 7 nucleotides match TRBD1. Germline V gene data show CDR1 as SGHTA and CDR2 as FQGNSA. CDR3 size: 13 residues. The trim removed 10 bases at V and 4 bases at J, leaving 9 bases unmatched. The CDR3 reads CATSDRATTEAFF. The CDR3 DNA is TGTGCCACTTCCGACAGGGCGACCACTGAAGCTTTCTTT.

The V and J genes are TRBV5-1 and TRBJ1-1; 8 nucleotides line up with TRBD1. Germline V gene lookup returns CDR1 SGHRS and CDR2 YFSETQ. The V and J ends lost 3 bases and 1 base, in that order; junction bases with no gene match: 11. CDR3 length: 17 residues. Written as DNA, the CDR3 is TGCGCCAGCAGCTATGGACAGGGTCATCCGGCGAACACTGAAGCTTTCTTT. This translates into CASSYGQGHPANTEAFF.

V and J are TRBV7-2 and TRBJ1-1, with 7 bases lining up with TRBD1. The V gene's germline CDR1 is SGHTA and CDR2 FQGNSA. CDR3 length: 17 residues. After removal of 2 bases from V and 0 bases from J, the junction contained 9 bases not matched to a gene. The CDR3 coding sequence is TGTGCCAGCAGCTTATCCCCCGGGACAGTCTTGAACACTGAAGCTTTCTTT. Amino acid sequence: CASSLSPGTVLNTEAFF. The full variable domain, its missing parts supplied by reference TRBV7-2 and TRBJ1-1, is GAGVSQSPSNKVTEKGKDVELRCDPISGHTALYWYRQSLGQGLEFLIYFQGNSAPDKSGLPSDRFSAERTGGSVSTLTIQRTQQEDSAVYLCASSLSPGTVLNTEAFFGQGTRLTVV.

The chain recombines TRBV7-2 with TRBJ2-3; D is undetermined. Germline CDR1 and CDR2: SGHTA and FQGNSA. V lost 3 bases and J lost 5, with 15 bases in between. The CDR3 length is 15 residues. The CDR3 loop reads CASSFPTVSVDTQYF. The CDR3 nucleotides read TGTGCCAGCAGCTTTCCTACCGTCTCGGTAGATACGCAGTATTTT.

CDR3 in DNA: TGTGCCAGCAGGAGGGGGCTGGGTGGCTACACCTTC. The encoded protein is CASRRGLGGYTF. The V call is TRBV2, the J call TRBJ1-2; 7 positions match TRBD1. V lost 6 bases and J lost 7; bases outside the gene matches: 5. Germline V gene sequence: CDR1 SNHLY, CDR2 FYNNEI. This CDR3 comprises 12 residues.

The J gene is TRBJ1-6, the V gene TRBV27, with D unclear. Trimming pared 2 bases from V and 4 bases from J, leaving 12 bases between. This CDR3 has 16 residues. Germline V lookup: CDR1 MNHEY, CDR2 SMNVEV (reference sequence). The CDR3 DNA reads TGTGCCAGCAGTTTAGATAGGTCCCTATATAATTCACCCCTCCACTTT. Protein product: CASSLDRSLYNSPLHF.

This clone showed up just a few times. Other nucleotide sequences in the sample specify the same CDR3. The V call is TRBV5-1, the J call TRBJ2-7; perhaps D is TRBD1 or TRBD2 (5 bases each). Germline V gives CDR1 SGHRS, CDR2 YFSETQ. This CDR3 spans 13 amino acids. Trimming removed 4 bases at V and 2 bases at J, with 10 bases between. The DNA for the CDR3 is TGCGCCAGCAGCCGGGACGGAACCTACGAGCAGTACTTC. It encodes CASSRDGTYEQYF.

The chain uses TRBV7-9 and TRBJ2-6, with TRBD2 identical over 10 bases. The V gene's germline CDR1 is SEHNR and CDR2 FQNEAQ (reference sequence). J lost 4 bases, V lost 7 bases, and 10 bases had no gene match. This CDR3 is 17 amino acids long. CDR3 bases: TGTGCCAGCACCCGGACTAGCGGAAATGCCGGGGCCAACGTCCTGACTTTC. Translation gives CASTRTSGNAGANVLTF.

The rearrangement uses TRBV4-1 and TRBJ2-5; perhaps TRBD2 as D (6 bases). The CDR3 has 14 amino acids. From germline, CDR1 is MGHRA and CDR2 YSYEKL. V lost 5 bases to trimming and J lost 2 bases, with 12 bases between them. The CDR3 DNA reads as TGCGCCAGCAGCGAAACTAGCAGTCAAGAGACCCAGTACTTC. Translating gives CASSETSSQETQYF.

The V call is TRBV30, the J call TRBJ2-4; D remains unclear. The V gene lost 2 bases and the J gene lost 1 base, with 9 bases spanning the gap. This CDR3 is built from 14 residues. Germline CDR1 and CDR2: GTSNPN and SVGIG (reference sequence). CDR3 DNA: TGTGCCTGGAGTCAGGATAATGCCAAAAACATTCAGTACTTC. Its translation is CAWSQDNAKNIQYF.

V usage is TRBV30 and J usage is TRBJ2-7; TRBD2 matches 7 bases. The V gene's germline CDR1 is GTSNPN and CDR2 SVGIG (reference sequence). This CDR3 is built from 15 residues. Losses at the gene ends were 4 bases for V and 0 bases for J; bases not matched to a gene: 9. The CDR3 reads CAWTRPGRPSYEQYF. DNA of the CDR3: TGTGCCTGGACGAGGCCCGGGAGGCCCTCCTACGAGCAGTACTTC.

This chain uses TRBV6-5 with TRBJ2-5, with TRBD2 as a possible D gene (6 bases). Per the germline V gene, CDR1 is MNHEY and CDR2 is SVGAGI. Trimming removed 8 bases at V and 1 base at J, with 11 bases between. This CDR3 has 13 residues. This chain's CDR3 is CASGRRIQETQYF. For the CDR3, the DNA is TGTGCCAGCGGGAGGAGGATCCAAGAGACCCAGTACTTC.

The chain employs TRBV28 and TRBJ2-7; D possibly corresponds to TRBD2 (5 bases). Trimming stripped 7 bases from V and 4 bases from J, with 11 bases between. The CDR3 sequence is 12 residues long. Germline CDR1 MDHEN, CDR2 SYDVKM. The CDR3 nucleotides are TGTGCCAGCAATCGGCCGGGGTACGAGCAGTACTTC. Translation gives CASNRPGYEQYF.

This chain connects TRBV19 to TRBJ2-1; the D gene is possibly TRBD2 (6 bases). The CDR3 extends over 15 amino acids. Germline V lookup: CDR1 LNHDA, CDR2 SQIVND (reference sequence). Trimming took 3 bases from V and 7 from J, leaving 16 bases between them. CDR3 nucleotides: TGTGCCAGTAGTATCAGCTCTAGCGTGGGAAATGAGCAGTTCTTC. Protein product: CASSISSSVGNEQFF.

The gene calls are TRBV4-1 and TRBJ2-3; 7 bases match TRBD2. This CDR3 has 15 residues. With 3 bases clipped from V and 0 bases from J, the junction kept 3 bases outside the gene matches. Germline V gives CDR1 MGHRA, CDR2 YSYEKL. CDR3 protein: CASSQGGISTDTQYF. Here the CDR3 DNA reads TGCGCCAGCAGCCAGGGGGGGATCAGCACAGATACGCAGTATTTT.

The chain uses TRBV11-2 and TRBJ2-2, with D unresolved. Trimming stripped 7 bases from V and 0 bases from J, with 12 bases between. Germline values: CDR1 SGHAT, CDR2 FQNNGV. This CDR3 is built from 15 residues. For the CDR3, the DNA is TGTGCCAGCACCGGATTAGCATCGAACACCGGGGAGCTGTTTTTT. It yields the protein CASTGLASNTGELFF.

A word on this clone: The sample carries other DNA sequences with the same CDR3. CDR3 nucleotides: TGTGCCAGCAGTCGGGACACCGGGGAGCTGTTTTTT. As protein: CASSRDTGELFF. The J gene is TRBJ2-2, the V gene TRBV2; D unresolved. Germline lookup yields CDR1 SNHLY and CDR2 FYNNEI. The germline V and J ends were trimmed by 5 bases and 3 bases, with 4 bases remaining between them. The CDR3 totals 12 residues.

The chain carries TRBV10-1 and TRBJ2-1; D call uncertain. The germline V gene encodes CDR1 WNHNN and CDR2 SYGVQD (reference sequence). V was trimmed by 6 bases and J by 7 bases, leaving 16 bases between them. The CDR3 runs 14 residues. The CDR3 loop is CASSDGGQGNEQFF. CDR3 nucleotides: TGCGCCAGCAGCGACGGCGGCCAAGGTAATGAGCAGTTCTTC.

The chain joins TRBV5-1 to TRBJ2-3; 13 nucleotides match TRBD2. V lost 2 bases, J lost 7 bases, and 7 bases stayed unmatched. Germline CDR1 is SGHRS and CDR2 is YFSETQ. CDR3 length equals 16 residues. CDR3 bases: TGCGCCAGCAGCTTAGGGACTAGCGGGACCGGCCATACGCAGTATTTT. This sequence encodes CASSLGTSGTGHTQYF.

This chain connects TRBV5-8 to TRBJ1-2; D perhaps matches TRBD1 (5 bases). Germline V gene sequence: CDR1 SGHTS, CDR2 YDEGEE. Trimming removed 4 bases at V and 5 bases at J, with 27 bases between. The CDR3 is 18 residues long. This chain's CDR3 is CASSLLNIAGRQNYGYTF. For the CDR3, the DNA is TGTGCCAGCAGCCTACTAAACATCGCGGGACGGCAGAATTATGGCTACACCTTC.

The CDR3 region has the DNA TGCGCCAGCAGCCTTGACCCGGCCTACGAGCAGTACTTC. It codes for CASSLDPAYEQYF. The chain couples TRBV5-1 to TRBJ2-7, with D uncertain. The CDR3 runs to 13 residues. Looked up from germline, CDR1 is SGHRS and CDR2 is YFSETQ. V gave up 4 bases and J gave up 2 bases, with 10 bases separating them.